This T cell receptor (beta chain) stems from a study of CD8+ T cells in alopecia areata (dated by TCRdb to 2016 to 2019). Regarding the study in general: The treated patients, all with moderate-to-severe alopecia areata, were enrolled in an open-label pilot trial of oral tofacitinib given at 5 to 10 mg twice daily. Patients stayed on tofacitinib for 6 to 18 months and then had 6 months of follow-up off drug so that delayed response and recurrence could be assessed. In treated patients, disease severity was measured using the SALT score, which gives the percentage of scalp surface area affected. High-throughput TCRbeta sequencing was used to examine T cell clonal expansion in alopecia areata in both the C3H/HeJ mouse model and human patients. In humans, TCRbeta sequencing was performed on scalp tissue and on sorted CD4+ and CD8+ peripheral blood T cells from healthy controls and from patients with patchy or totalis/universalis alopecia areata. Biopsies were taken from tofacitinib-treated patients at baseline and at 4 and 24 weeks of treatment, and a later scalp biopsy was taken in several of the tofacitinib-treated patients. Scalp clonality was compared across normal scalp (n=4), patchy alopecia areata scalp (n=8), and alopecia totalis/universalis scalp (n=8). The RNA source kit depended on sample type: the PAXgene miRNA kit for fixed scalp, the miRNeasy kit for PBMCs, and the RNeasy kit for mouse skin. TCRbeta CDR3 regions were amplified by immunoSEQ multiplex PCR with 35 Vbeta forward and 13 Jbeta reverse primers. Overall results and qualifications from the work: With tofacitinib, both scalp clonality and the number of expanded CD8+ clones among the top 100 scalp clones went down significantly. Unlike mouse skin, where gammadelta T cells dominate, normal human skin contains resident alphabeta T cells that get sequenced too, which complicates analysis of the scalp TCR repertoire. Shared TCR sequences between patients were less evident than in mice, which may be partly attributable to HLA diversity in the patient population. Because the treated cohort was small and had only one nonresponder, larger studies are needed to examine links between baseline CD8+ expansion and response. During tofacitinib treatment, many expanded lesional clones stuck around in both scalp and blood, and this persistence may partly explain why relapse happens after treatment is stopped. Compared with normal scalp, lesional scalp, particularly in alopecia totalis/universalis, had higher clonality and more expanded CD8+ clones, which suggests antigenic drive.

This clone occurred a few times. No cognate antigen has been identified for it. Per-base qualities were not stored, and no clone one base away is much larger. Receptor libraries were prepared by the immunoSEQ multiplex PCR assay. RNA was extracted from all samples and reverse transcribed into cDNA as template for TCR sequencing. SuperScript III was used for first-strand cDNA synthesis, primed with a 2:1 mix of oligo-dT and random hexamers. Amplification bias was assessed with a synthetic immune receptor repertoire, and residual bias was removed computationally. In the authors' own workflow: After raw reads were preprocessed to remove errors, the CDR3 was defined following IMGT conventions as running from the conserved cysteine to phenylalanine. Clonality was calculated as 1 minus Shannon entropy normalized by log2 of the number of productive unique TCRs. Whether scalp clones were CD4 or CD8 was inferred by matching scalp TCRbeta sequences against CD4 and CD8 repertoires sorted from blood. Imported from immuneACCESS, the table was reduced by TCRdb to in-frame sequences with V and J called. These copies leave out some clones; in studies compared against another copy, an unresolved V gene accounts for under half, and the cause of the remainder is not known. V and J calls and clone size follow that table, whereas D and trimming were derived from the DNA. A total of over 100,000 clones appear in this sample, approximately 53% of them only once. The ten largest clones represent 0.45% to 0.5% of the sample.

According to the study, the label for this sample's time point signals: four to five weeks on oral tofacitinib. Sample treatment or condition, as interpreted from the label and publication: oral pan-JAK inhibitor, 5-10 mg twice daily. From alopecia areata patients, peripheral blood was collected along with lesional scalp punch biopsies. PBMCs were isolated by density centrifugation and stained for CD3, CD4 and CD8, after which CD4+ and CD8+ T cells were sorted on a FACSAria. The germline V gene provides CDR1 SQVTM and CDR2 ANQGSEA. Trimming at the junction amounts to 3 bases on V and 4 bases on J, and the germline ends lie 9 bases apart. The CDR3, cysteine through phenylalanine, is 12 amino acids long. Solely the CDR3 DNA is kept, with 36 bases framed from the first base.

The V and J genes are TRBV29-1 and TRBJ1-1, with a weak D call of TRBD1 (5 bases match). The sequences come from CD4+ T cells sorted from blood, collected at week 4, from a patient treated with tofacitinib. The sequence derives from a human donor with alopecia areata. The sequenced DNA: TGCAGCGTTGAGATCGGGGGCACTGAAGCTTTCTTT. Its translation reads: CSVEIGGTEAFF. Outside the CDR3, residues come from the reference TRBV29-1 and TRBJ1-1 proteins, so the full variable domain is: SAVISQKPSRDICQRGTSLTIQCQVDSQVTMMFWYRQQPGQSLTLIATANQGSEATYESGFVIDKFPISRPNLTFSTLTVSNMSPEDSSIYLCSVEIGGTEAFFGQGTRLTVV.